One sample yielded the 12 T cell receptor beta chains listed below, sequenced in a study of Ad26.COV2.S vaccination and SARS-CoV-2 variants. The assay was immunoSEQ multiplex PCR, and TCRdb's table has in-frame clones only and misses some. The table includes about 430,000 clones, approximately 90% detected once. As to treatment: over 15 received Ad26.COV2.S at low or high dose, single or two shots; 5 received placebo; per-sample allocation not given. Samples came from day 63 after the first vaccine or placebo injection. This specimen consisted of peripheral blood, obtained in a trial of Ad26.COV2.S vaccine versus placebo. The receptors were gathered from a person between 18 and 60 years old who received the Ad26.COV2.S COVID-19 vaccine or a placebo.

The chain links TRBV19 to TRBJ2-7; 10 positions agree with TRBD2. Germline CDR1 reads LNHDA; CDR2 reads SQIVND (reference sequence). V lost 5 bases, J lost 1 base, and 20 bases stayed unmatched. This CDR3 is 20 amino acids long. CDR3 in DNA: TGTGCCAGTAGTCCGAGAATTGCGGTAGCGGGAGGTTTTGGGTCCTACGAGCAGTACTTC. It translates to CASSPRIAVAGGFGSYEQYF.

This chain uses TRBV19 with TRBJ1-2; 9 bases map to TRBD1. The germline gives CDR1 LNHDA, CDR2 SQIVND (reference sequence). The CDR3 extends over 14 amino acids. V dropped 6 bases and J dropped 5; count of bases not matched to a gene: 7. In DNA form, the CDR3 reads TGTGCCAGTAGAGCCCCGGACAGGGGATATGGCTACACCTTC. Encoded protein: CASRAPDRGYGYTF.

This clone was recorded once. This same CDR3 is encoded by further DNA sequences in the sample. The chain is built from TRBV20-1 and TRBJ1-5; no reliable D call. The germline V gene has CDR1 DFQATT and CDR2 SNEGSKA (reference sequence). This CDR3 is 11 amino acids long. Trimming shortened V by 1 base and J by 6 bases, and 4 bases separated the two germline ends. CDR3 in amino acids: CSARVGQPQHF. CDR3 sequence (DNA): TGCAGTGCTAGAGTTGGTCAGCCCCAGCATTTT.

The genes are TRBV19 and TRBJ2-3; tentative D call: TRBD1 (6 bases). Trimming pared 9 bases from V and 5 bases from J, leaving 18 bases between. This CDR3 comprises 14 residues. Germline V gene sequence: CDR1 LNHDA, CDR2 SQIVND (reference sequence). For the CDR3, the DNA is TGTGCCAGCACTTTGTGGGGGCGCGGAGATACGCAGTATTTT. It yields the protein CASTLWGRGDTQYF.

The V gene is TRBV14, the J gene TRBJ1-2; unclear D gene. Germline CDR1 is SGHDN and CDR2 is FVKESK. The V gene lost 2 bases and the J gene lost 8 bases, with 9 bases spanning the gap. This CDR3 contains 12 residues. The CDR3 coding sequence is TGTGCCAGCAGCCAACGGATCAGCGGCTACACCTTC. It yields the protein CASSQRISGYTF.

The CDR3 loop reads CASSYGTFSSSPLHF. The DNA of the CDR3 is TGTGCCAGCAGTTACGGGACGTTCTCTAGTTCACCCCTCCACTTT. This sequence joins TRBV6-2 or TRBV6-3 and TRBJ1-6; D possibly corresponds to TRBD1 (5 bases). The CDR3 loop spans 15 amino acids. Trimming left V 2 bases short and J 9 bases short, with 14 bases between. CDR1 and CDR2 from the germline V gene are MNHEY and SVGEGT.

Written as DNA, the CDR3 is TGTGCCAGCAGTGGACGGGGGCGGGAGACCCAGTACTTC. Translating it yields CASSGRGRETQYF. This chain joins TRBV2 and TRBJ2-5; D is tentatively TRBD1 or TRBD2 (6 bases each). This CDR3 is 13 amino acids long. Germline assignment: CDR1 SNHLY and CDR2 FYNNEI. Trimming removed 4 bases from V and 5 bases from J, with 11 bases in between.

Here the CDR3 reads CVRTEKRGGSANEKLFF. CDR3 nucleotides: TGTGTCAGAACCGAGAAGCGAGGGGGCTCGGCTAATGAAAAACTGTTTTTT. The V gene is TRBV7-5, the J gene TRBJ1-4; no DNA check was done on the table's D call, TRBD1. TRBV7-5 is a known pseudogene. The CDR3 is made up of 17 amino acids.

V gene TRBV3-1 (or the pseudogene TRBV3-2) combines with J gene TRBJ2-3, with 9 nucleotides matching TRBD2. V gave up 0 bases and J gave up 4 bases; unmatched junction bases: 11. There are 18 residues in the CDR3. In germline, CDR1 is LGHDT, CDR2 YNNKEL (reference sequence). In DNA form, the CDR3 reads TGTGCCAGCAGCCAAGAGTCTGAGGCGGGAGGGCCCCCAGATACGCAGTATTTT. Its translation: CASSQESEAGGPPDTQYF.

This chain joins TRBV2 and TRBJ2-7; perhaps TRBD1 as D (6 bases). Looked up from germline, CDR1 is SNHLY and CDR2 is FYNNEI. This CDR3 region has 15 residues. Trimming left V 4 bases short and J 5 bases short, with 18 bases between. The DNA for the CDR3 is TGTGCCAGCAGTGGACAGGACGGACCCCTCCACGAGCAGTACTTC. Translation gives CASSGQDGPLHEQYF.

The chain combines TRBV29-1 with TRBJ1-2; D gene ambiguous. V was pared by 6 bases and J by 2 bases, with 7 bases between. Germline V CDR1 and CDR2: SQVTM, ANQGSEA. This CDR3 spans 11 amino acids. The CDR3 spells CSVGENYGYTF. As DNA, the CDR3 is TGCAGCGTGGGCGAAAACTATGGCTACACCTTC.

This clone occurred once. The genes are TRBV12-5 and TRBJ1-1; D is unclear. The CDR3 extends over 14 amino acids. V was trimmed by 5 bases and J by 6 bases, leaving 16 bases between them. Germline values: CDR1 LGHNT, CDR2 FRNRAP. CDR3 DNA: TGTGCTAGTGGTCCTGGTACCGGTCAGTCTGAAGCTTTCTTT. Residues: CASGPGTGQSEAFF.